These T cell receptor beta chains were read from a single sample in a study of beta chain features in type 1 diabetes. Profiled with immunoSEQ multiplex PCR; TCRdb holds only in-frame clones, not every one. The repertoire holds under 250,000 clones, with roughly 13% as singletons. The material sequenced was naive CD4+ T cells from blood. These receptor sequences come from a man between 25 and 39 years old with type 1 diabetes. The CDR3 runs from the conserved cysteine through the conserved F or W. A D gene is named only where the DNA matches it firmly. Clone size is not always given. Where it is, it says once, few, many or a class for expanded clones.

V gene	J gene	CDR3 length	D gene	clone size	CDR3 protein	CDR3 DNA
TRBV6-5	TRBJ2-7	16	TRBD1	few	CASSYYRDSVKVEQYF	TGTGCCAGCAGTTATTATAGGGACAGCGTCAAGGTCGAGCAGTACTTC
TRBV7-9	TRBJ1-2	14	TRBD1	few	CASSLPGQGNGYTF	TGTGCCAGCAGCTTGCCGGGACAGGGGAATGGCTACACCTTC
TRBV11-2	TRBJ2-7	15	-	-	CASSSAAGAGYEQYF	TGTGCCAGCAGCTCGGCGGCGGGGGCTGGCTACGAGCAGTACTTC
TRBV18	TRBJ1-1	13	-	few	CASSSDRNTEAFF	TGTGCCAGCTCCTCCGACAGGAACACTGAAGCTTTCTTT
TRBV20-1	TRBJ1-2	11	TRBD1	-	CSAGTAAGYTF	TGCAGTGCTGGGACAGCGGCTGGTTACACCTTC
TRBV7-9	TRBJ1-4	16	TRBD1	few	CASSNRGALGNEKLFF	TGTGCCAGCTCCAACAGGGGCGCCTTGGGCAATGAAAAACTGTTTTTT
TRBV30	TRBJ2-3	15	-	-	CAWSVKGGTTDTQYF	TGTGCCTGGAGTGTAAAGGGGGGGACCACAGATACGCAGTATTTT
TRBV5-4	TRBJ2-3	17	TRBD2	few	CASSSGTSGRSTDTQYF	TGTGCCAGCAGCTCCGGGACTAGCGGGAGGTCCACAGATACGCAGTATTTT
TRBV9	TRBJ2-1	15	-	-	CASSNGVTSYNEQFF	TGTGCCAGCAGCAACGGGGTCACCTCCTACAATGAGCAGTTCTTC
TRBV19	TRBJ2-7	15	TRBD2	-	CASKLKRETGYEQYF	TGTGCCAGTAAATTAAAGCGGGAGACGGGTTACGAGCAGTACTTC
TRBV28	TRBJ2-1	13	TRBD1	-	CASTMGTVLEQFF	TGTGCCAGCACGATGGGGACAGTCCTTGAGCAGTTCTTC
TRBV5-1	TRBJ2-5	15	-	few	CASSSRERVVETQYF	TGCGCCAGCAGCTCCCGGGAGAGGGTTGTTGAGACCCAGTACTTC
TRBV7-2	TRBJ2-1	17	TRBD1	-	CASSIGTGRSSYNEQFF	TGTGCCAGCAGCATAGGGACAGGGCGAAGCTCCTACAATGAGCAGTTCTTC
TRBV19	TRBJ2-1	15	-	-	CASSHTGGGLNEQFF	TGTGCCAGTAGCCATACAGGGGGGGGACTCAATGAGCAGTTCTTC
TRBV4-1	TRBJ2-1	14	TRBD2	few	CASSPRGRGDDEFF	TGCGCCAGCAGCCCCCGTGGGCGGGGGGACGACGAGTTCTTC
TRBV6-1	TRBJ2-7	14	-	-	CASLRAGSSYEQYF	TGTGCCAGCCTCAGGGCGGGGTCATCCTACGAGCAGTACTTC
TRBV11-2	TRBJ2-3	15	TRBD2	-	CASSLVGGYTDTQYF	TGTGCCAGCAGCTTGGTGGGGGGGTACACAGATACGCAGTATTTT
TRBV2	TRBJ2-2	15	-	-	CASSGRGRDTGELFF	TGTGCCAGCAGCGGACGGGGTAGGGACACCGGGGAGCTGTTTTTT
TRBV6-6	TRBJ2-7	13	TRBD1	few	CASSGDRDYEQYF	TGTGCCAGCAGTGGGGACAGGGACTACGAGCAGTACTTC
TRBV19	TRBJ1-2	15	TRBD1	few	CASTSDRGRMYGYTF	TGTGCCAGTACCTCGGACAGGGGGCGTATGTATGGCTACACCTTC
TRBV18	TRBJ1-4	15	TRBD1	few	CASSPGQGGGEKLFF	TGTGCCAGCTCACCTGGACAGGGCGGTGGCGAAAAACTGTTTTTT
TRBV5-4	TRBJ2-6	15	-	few	CASSLGGLGANVLTF	TGTGCCAGCAGTCTAGGAGGACTCGGGGCCAACGTCCTGACTTTC
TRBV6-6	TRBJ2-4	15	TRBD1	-	CASSGGTGGRNIQYF	TGTGCCAGCAGTGGGGGGACAGGGGGCAGGAACATTCAGTACTTC
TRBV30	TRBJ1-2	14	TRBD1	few	CAWRGDRVNYGYTF	TGTGCCTGGAGAGGGGACAGGGTAAACTATGGCTACACCTTC
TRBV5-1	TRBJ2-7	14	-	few	CASSRQGQDDEQYF	TGCGCCAGCAGCCGTCAGGGGCAAGACGACGAGCAGTACTTC
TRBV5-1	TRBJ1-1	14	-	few	CASSLELTRTEAFF	TGCGCCAGCAGCTTGGAACTGACGAGGACTGAAGCTTTCTTT
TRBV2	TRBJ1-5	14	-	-	CASSEPEGNQPQHF	TGTGCCAGTTCGGAACCGGAGGGCAATCAGCCCCAGCATTTT
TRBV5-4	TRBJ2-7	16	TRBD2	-	CASSAGKRGESYEQYF	TGTGCCAGCAGTGCGGGGAAGCGGGGGGAATCCTACGAGCAGTACTTC
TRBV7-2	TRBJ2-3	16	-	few	CASSSDSGGSGDTQYF	TGTGCCAGCAGCTCCGATAGCGGCGGAAGTGGAGATACGCAGTATTTT
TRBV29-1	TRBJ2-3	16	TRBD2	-	CSVEGERGASTDTQYF	TGCAGCGTTGAAGGCGAGCGGGGGGCGTCAACAGATACGCAGTATTTT
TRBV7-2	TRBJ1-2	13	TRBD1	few	CASSSDRFYGYTF	TGTGCCAGCAGCTCGGACAGGTTCTATGGCTACACCTTC
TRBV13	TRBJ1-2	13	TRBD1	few	CASSQRTGVSYTF	TGTGCCAGCAGCCAACGGACAGGGGTGAGCTACACCTTC